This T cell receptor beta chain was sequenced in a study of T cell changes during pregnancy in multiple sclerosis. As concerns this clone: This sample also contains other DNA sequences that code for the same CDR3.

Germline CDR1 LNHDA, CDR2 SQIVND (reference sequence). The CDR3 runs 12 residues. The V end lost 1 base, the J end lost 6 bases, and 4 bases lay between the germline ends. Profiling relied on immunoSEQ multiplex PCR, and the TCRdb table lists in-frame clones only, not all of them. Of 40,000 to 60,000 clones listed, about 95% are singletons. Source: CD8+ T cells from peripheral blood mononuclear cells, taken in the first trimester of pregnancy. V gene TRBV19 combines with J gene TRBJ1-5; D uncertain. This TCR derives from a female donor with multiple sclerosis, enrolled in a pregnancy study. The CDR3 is CASSIGGQPQHF. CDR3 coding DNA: TGTGCCAGTAGTATAGGAGGTCAGCCCCAGCATTTT.